This TCR beta chain was identified during a study of Graves' ophthalmopathy and Graves' hyperthyroidism. On the study more broadly: Specimen type is peripheral blood, obtained at initial diagnosis before any treatment.

RNA transcripts served as template for amplifying TCR beta CDR3 sequences. First-round RT-PCR used HTBI primers; second-round multiplex PCR followed. TCRdb re-derived calls from the multiplex PCR reads in MiXCR, one entry per CDR3 protein. Found here are more than 550,000 distinct CDR3 sequences, over 40% of them singletons; the top ten hold 3% to 4%. This clonotype has just one count. Its antigen is unidentified. Findings of the study overall: In blood appeared most of the expanded thyroid clonotypes whose frequency exceeded 0.001.

Additional autoimmune diseases, uncontrolled infections, pregnancy or lactation disqualified patients. This receptor was taken from an adult man with Graves' ophthalmopathy. What was sequenced was peripheral blood.

CDR3 residues: CATSSSRTGLQETQYF. As DNA, the CDR3 is TGTGCCACCAGCAGCTCGCGAACAGGGCTTCAAGAGACCCAGTACTTC. This chain uses TRBV15 with TRBJ2-5; TRBD1 might be the D (6 bases). This CDR3 spans 16 amino acids. Per germline, CDR1 LNHNV and CDR2 YYDKDF (reference sequence). Trimming took off 3 bases at V and 2 bases at J, with 16 bases between the two ends.